The next 2 T cell receptor beta chains were all read from a single sample in a study of PD-1 blockade in mismatch repair-deficient tumors. This table comes from immunoSEQ multiplex PCR, and its TCRdb copy is limited to in-frame clones, with some not included. This table holds around 120,000 clones, 85% to 90% found once. This material consisted of peripheral blood, taken roughly 67 weeks after starting pembrolizumab. Source of these receptors: an adult with mismatch repair-deficient cancer.

The chain is built from TRBV6-6 and TRBJ2-5; D gene uncertain. CDR1 and CDR2 (germline): MNHNY, SVGAGI (reference sequence). The CDR3 loop spans 13 amino acids. The V gene lost 6 bases and the J gene lost 5 bases, with 13 bases spanning the gap. CDR3 sequence: CASSLLPRETQYF. CDR3 sequence (DNA): TGTGCCAGCAGCCTCCTCCCCCGGGAGACCCAGTACTTC.

The V and J genes are TRBV7-9 and TRBJ1-2, with TRBD1 identical over 8 bases. This CDR3 has 15 residues. The V gene's germline CDR1 is SEHNR and CDR2 FQNEAQ (reference sequence). With 2 bases clipped from V and 4 bases from J, the junction kept 6 bases outside the gene matches. Written as DNA, the CDR3 is TGTGCCAGCAGCTTACCAGGGGGCGCCGGCTATGGCTACACCTTC. Encoded protein: CASSLPGGAGYGYTF.